This TCR beta chain was identified in a study of blood T cells in healthy people across ages. The CDR3 runs 14 residues. Germline CDR1 reads MNHEY; CDR2 reads SMNVEV (reference sequence). A second PCR, run for about 6 to 11 cycles, used a sample-barcoded 5' primer plus a J-beta primer mix. TCRdb reprocessed the 5' RACE reads via MiXCR and lists one record per CDR3 protein. Here the sample spans some 890,000 distinct CDR3 sequences, around 29% being singletons. The sample was also reused in another study, on T cells of mothers and their children.

Input material: blood. V usage is TRBV27 and J usage is TRBJ2-4; D is possibly TRBD1 (6 bases). The end of the DNA fits TRBJ2-7 better, so the J call may be wrong. This sequence was found in a woman between 35 and 50 years old in good health. This CDR3 reads CASRQQGTGYEQYF. In DNA, the CDR3 is TGTGCCAGCAGGCAACAGGGAACAGGCTACGAGCAGTACTTC.